Listed below are T cell receptor beta chains from one sample, sequenced in a study of blood T cell repertoires in COVID-19. Profiling relied on immunoSEQ multiplex PCR, and the TCRdb table lists in-frame clones only, not all of them. The sample has about 270,000 clones; around 90% are singletons. The specimen sequenced was PBMCs or T cells enriched from blood (not recorded which). The source is a woman aged 25 to 39 with acute COVID-19. The conserved cysteine and the conserved F or W are not part of the CDR3 here. A D gene is named only where the DNA matches it firmly.

TRBJ2-1 TRBD2 TRBV7-9 ASSYQLAGEYNEQF
TRBJ2-1 TRBD2 TRBV19 ASSIGLAGVYEQF
TRBJ2-3 - TRBV27 ASSELNTDTQY
TRBJ1-2 TRBD1 TRBV6-2/TRBV6-3 ASSDPNRTGSYGYT
TRBJ1-2 - TRBV5-6 ASSLEGLFGYT
TRBJ2-7 - TRBV7-8 ASSLGDKYYEQY
TRBJ2-6 - TRBV19 ASSTTAGAGANVLT
TRBJ2-2 - TRBV6-1 ASSDFGRENTGELF
TRBJ2-1 TRBD1 TRBV7-3 ASSLMPGQDPKGSYNEQF
TRBJ1-3 TRBD1 TRBV7-9 ASSFGTGDSGNTIY
TRBJ1-2 - TRBV4-2 ASSQDAGAYGYT
TRBJ2-2 - TRBV6-5 ASSYSALTGTGELF
TRBJ2-1 TRBD2 TRBV7-2 ASSLGLADYNEQF
TRBJ2-3 - TRBV20-1 SARDINTQY
TRBJ1-1 TRBD1 TRBV28 ATRTGAPLGTEAF
TRBJ1-5 TRBD1 TRBV27 ATGGTGYSNQPQH
TRBJ1-6 - TRBV30 AWRDRGAIVNSPLH
TRBJ2-3 - TRBV28 ASSEGGVTDTQY
TRBJ2-1 TRBD2 TRBV3-1/TRBV3-2 ASSQEGGLAFNEQF
TRBJ2-1 - TRBV28 ASSKGGLAPNEQF
TRBJ2-3 - TRBV12-5 ASGLSGRDRTDTQY
TRBJ1-1 TRBD1 TRBV11-2 ASSTQGDTEAF
TRBJ2-7 TRBD2 TRBV15 ATSRDFPGGLSYEQY
TRBJ2-2 TRBD1 TRBV28 ASSWTGGGIGELF
TRBJ2-1 TRBD2 TRBV27 ASSLLAGGENNEQF
TRBJ2-1 - TRBV2 ASSEALSTIYNEQF
TRBJ2-1 - TRBV19 ASSITATYNEQF
TRBJ2-2 - TRBV7-2 ASSFEPVNTGELF
TRBJ1-5 - TRBV5-8 ASSPPGNQPQH
TRBJ2-4 - TRBV29-1 SVDLGEAKNIQY
TRBJ2-1 - TRBV24-1 ATSVGRDINNEQF
TRBJ2-2 TRBD2 TRBV28 ASSSGLAGGPTGELF
TRBJ2-7 TRBD2 TRBV2 ASSEQGTSYEQY
TRBJ2-1 - TRBV4-1 ASSQDRDEQF
TRBJ1-5 - TRBV3-1/TRBV3-2 ASSPRPNNQPQH
TRBJ2-3 - TRBV6-1 ASSEGAGTDTQY
TRBJ2-7 TRBD1 TRBV28 ASINRDRGLIGEQY
TRBJ2-7 TRBD2 TRBV11-3 ASSASTSGRGEQY
TRBJ1-2 - TRBV27 ASSFVFQDSSYGYT
TRBJ2-1 - TRBV4-1 ASSQDLTGHNNEQF
TRBJ1-2 - TRBV5-4 ASSLALSGYGYT
TRBJ1-1 TRBD1 TRBV27 ASSAQGAGAEAF
TRBJ1-4 TRBD1 TRBV5-5 ASSLIGQANEKLF
TRBJ2-7 TRBD2 TRBV19 ASRAGPSYEQY
TRBJ2-2 TRBD1 TRBV28 ASKPGDRGPGELF
TRBJ2-3 TRBD2 TRBV14 ASSPGTSGSFTDTQY
TRBJ1-2 - TRBV19 ASARLSGAWGYT
TRBJ2-7 TRBD1 TRBV19 ASKPGQGPYEQY
TRBJ2-7 - TRBV7-9 ASSRTYEQY